The T cell receptor beta chain described here comes from a study of blood T cells in healthy people across ages. The CDR3 is made up of 17 amino acids. Trimming removed 6 bases at V and 6 bases at J, with 25 bases between. Germline V CDR1 and CDR2: SGHRS, YFSETQ. Regarding the study as a whole: It was held that diversity estimates obtained from one million T cells represented underestimates. Per million T cells, TCR beta diversity dropped about linearly as age rose.

The count of this clonotype is one. Its antigen is undetermined. Sample-barcoded 5' priming and a J-beta primer mix drove a second PCR of about 6 to 12 cycles. Every single cDNA molecule received a tag from a template-switch adaptor with 12 random nucleotides. TCRdb re-called the 5' RACE reads through MiXCR, storing one row per CDR3 protein. The sample yields 550,000 to 750,000 distinct CDR3 sequences, around 21% seen once. The sample comprised blood. The chain is built from TRBV5-1 and TRBJ2-1; either TRBD1 or TRBD2 may supply D (5 bases each). The receptor's source is a man aged 70 or older in good health. CDR3 bases: TGCGCCAGCACCAAAATGGCCGGGACCCCCGAGGGCAATGAGCAGTTCTTC. It yields the protein CASTKMAGTPEGNEQFF.